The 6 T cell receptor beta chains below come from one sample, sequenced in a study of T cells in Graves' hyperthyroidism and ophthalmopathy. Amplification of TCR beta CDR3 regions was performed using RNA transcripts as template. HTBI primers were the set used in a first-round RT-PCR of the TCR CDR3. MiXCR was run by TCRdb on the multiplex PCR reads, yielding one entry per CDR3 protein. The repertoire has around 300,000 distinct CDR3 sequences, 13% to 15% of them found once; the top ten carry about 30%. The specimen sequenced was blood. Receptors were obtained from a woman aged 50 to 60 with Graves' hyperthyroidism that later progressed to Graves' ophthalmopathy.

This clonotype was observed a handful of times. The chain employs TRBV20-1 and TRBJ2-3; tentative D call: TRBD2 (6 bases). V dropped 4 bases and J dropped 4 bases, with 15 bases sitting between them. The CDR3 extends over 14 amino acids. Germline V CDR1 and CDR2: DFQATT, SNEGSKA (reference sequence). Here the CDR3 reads CSATPGGPPDTQYF. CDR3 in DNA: TGCAGTGCTACCCCCGGGGGTCCCCCAGATACGCAGTATTTT.

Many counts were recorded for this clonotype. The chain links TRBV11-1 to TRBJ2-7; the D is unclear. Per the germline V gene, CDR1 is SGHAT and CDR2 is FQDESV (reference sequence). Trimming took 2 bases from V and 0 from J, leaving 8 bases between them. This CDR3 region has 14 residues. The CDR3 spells CASSLRRSSYEQYF. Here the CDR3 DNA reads TGTGCCAGCAGCTTACGGCGGTCCTCCTACGAGCAGTACTTC.

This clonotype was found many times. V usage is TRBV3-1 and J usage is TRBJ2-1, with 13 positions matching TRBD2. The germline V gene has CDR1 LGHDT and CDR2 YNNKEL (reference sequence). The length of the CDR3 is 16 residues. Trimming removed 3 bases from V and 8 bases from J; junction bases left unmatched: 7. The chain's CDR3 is CASSQGLAGRGDEQFF. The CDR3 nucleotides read TGTGCCAGCAGCCAGGGACTAGCGGGGAGGGGCGATGAGCAGTTCTTC.

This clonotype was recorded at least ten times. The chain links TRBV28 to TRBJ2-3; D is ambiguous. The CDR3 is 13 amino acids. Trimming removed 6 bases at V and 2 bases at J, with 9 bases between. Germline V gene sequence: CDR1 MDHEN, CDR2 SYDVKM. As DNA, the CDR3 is TGTGCCAGCAGAGCTGACTTCACAGATACGCAGTATTTT. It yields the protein CASRADFTDTQYF.

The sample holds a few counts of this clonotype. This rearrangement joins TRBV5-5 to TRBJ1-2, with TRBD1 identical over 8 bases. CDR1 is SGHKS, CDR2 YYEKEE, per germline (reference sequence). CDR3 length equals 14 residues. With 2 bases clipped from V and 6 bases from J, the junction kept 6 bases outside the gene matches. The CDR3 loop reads CASSFTPGGNGYTF. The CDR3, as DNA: TGTGCCAGCAGCTTCACGCCAGGGGGCAATGGCTACACCTTC.

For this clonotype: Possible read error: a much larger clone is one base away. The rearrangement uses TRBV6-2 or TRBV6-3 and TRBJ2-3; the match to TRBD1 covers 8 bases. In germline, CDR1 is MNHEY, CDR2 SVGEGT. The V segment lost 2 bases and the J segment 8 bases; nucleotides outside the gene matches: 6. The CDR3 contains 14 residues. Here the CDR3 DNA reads TGTGCCAGCAGTTACGGACAGGGCCCAGCTACGCAGTATTTT. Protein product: CASSYGQGPATQYF.